The present entry profiles one T cell receptor (beta chain) with its context. Its specificity is not known. The same CDR3 also results from other DNA sequences found in this sample. The data are from a study of cytotoxic CD8 clonotypes in ibrutinib-treated CLL. General study results and limits: The study found clonality rose at ibrutinib response, then fell toward baseline at progression. Clonality was higher at baseline than in age-matched healthy donors and tracked circulating CD8+ T-cell counts.

Genomic DNA in an amount of around 2 micrograms was extracted from cryopreserved PBMCs and used for the preparation of TCR beta libraries. The CDR3 consists of 11 residues. From germline, CDR1 is DFQATT and CDR2 SNEGSKA (reference sequence). Trimming removed 3 bases from V and 4 bases from J, with 6 bases in between. Assay: immunoSEQ multiplex PCR; the TCRdb copy retains only in-frame clones and omits some. The sample has approximately 350,000 clones, roughly 70% seen once. The chain carries TRBV20-1 and TRBJ1-1; no firm D call. The source of this sequence is a human donor with chronic lymphocytic leukemia. This sample comprised PBMCs, obtained after 36 months of ibrutinib treatment. The CDR3, as DNA: TGCAGTGCTAGTTGGGGCACTGAAGCTTTCTTT. Translation gives CSASWGTEAFF.